This TCR beta chain comes out of a study of regulatory T cells in long-lasting Graves disease. Germline lookup yields CDR1 SGHDN and CDR2 FVKESK. The CDR3 is 14 residues long. V lost 2 bases and J lost 5, with 10 bases in between. Time point meaning: newly diagnosed GD, antithyroid drugs for less than 3 months. Isolated PBMC RNA provided the starting material for the TCR library. This clonotype was detected many times. Its antigen is unidentified. Sequencing libraries for TCR beta were prepared with iRepertoire HTBI primers and Arm-PCR of CDR3 regions. A single record per CDR3 protein comes from TCRdb applying MiXCR to the multiplex PCR reads. The sample carries 350,000 to 450,000 distinct CDR3 sequences, approximately 15% recorded once. Study-wide points: Gene preferences differed: TRBV28, TRBJ1-2, TRBJ2-5 in persistent cases.

A further study also used this sample, focusing on T cells in Graves' hyperthyroidism and ophthalmopathy. This second report adds: The TCR CDR3 first-round RT-PCR relied on the HTBI primer set. Stable hyperthyroidism was told apart from ophthalmopathy by a model built on 13 V-J features.

Sequencing was performed on peripheral blood mononuclear cells (PBMCs), taken at new diagnosis, from a patient treated with antithyroid drugs. The chain has TRBV14 and TRBJ2-1; the D is unclear. The sequence was collected from a man between 40 and 49 years old with Graves disease. CDR3 loop: CASSQSVRDNEQFF. The DNA for the CDR3 is TGTGCCAGCAGCCAAAGCGTCCGAGACAATGAGCAGTTCTTC.